The 25 T cell receptor beta chains listed next were all sequenced from one sample in a study of siplizumab effects on memory and regulatory T cells. The repertoire was sequenced with immunoSEQ multiplex PCR; TCRdb's copy has only in-frame clones and lacks some. The profile covers approximately 100,000 clones, with approximately 92% appearing a single time and around 0.15% taken by the ten largest. Sequencing input: non-Treg CD4+ T cells sorted from blood. Every receptor here comes from a human donor in good health.

V gene TRBV11-2 combines with J gene TRBJ1-4; the D is unclear. Germline-derived CDR1 and CDR2 are SGHAT and FQNNGV. Trimming left V 2 bases short and J 5 bases short, with 6 bases between. There are 13 residues in the CDR3. CDR3 protein: CASSLTGNEKLFF. CDR3 nucleotides: TGTGCCAGCAGCTTAACGGGGAATGAAAAACTGTTTTTT.

The rearrangement links TRBV7-2 to TRBJ2-1, with D hard to call. CDR1 is SGHTA and CDR2 is FQGNSA in the germline V gene. There are 12 residues in the CDR3. V lost 5 bases and J 4 bases, leaving 6 bases between the germline ends. The CDR3 region has the DNA TGTGCCAGCAGCGGCCGATACAATGAGCAGTTCTTC. It yields the protein CASSGRYNEQFF.

The rearrangement uses TRBV5-1 and TRBJ1-2; no clear D. The length of the CDR3 is 17 residues. Germline V gives CDR1 SGHRS, CDR2 YFSETQ. Trimming removed 4 bases from V and 1 base from J, with 20 bases in between. CDR3 loop: CASSPTGQPAINYGYTF. The DNA of the CDR3 is TGCGCCAGCAGCCCCACTGGGCAACCAGCCATTAACTATGGCTACACCTTC.

A few counts support this clone. The rearrangement joins TRBV7-9 to TRBJ1-5; D might be TRBD1 (6 bases). This CDR3 has 15 residues. Trimming shortened V by 3 bases and J by 1 base, and 10 bases separated the two germline ends. CDR1 SEHNR and CDR2 FQNEAQ come from the germline V gene (reference sequence). The CDR3 spells CASSLGGHSNQPQHF. CDR3 in DNA: TGTGCCAGCAGCTTGGGGGGGCACAGCAATCAGCCCCAGCATTTT.

The chain has TRBV5-4 and TRBJ2-3, with 11 bases lining up with TRBD2. The V and J ends lost 4 bases and 4 bases, in that order; junction bases with no gene match: 8. In germline, CDR1 is SGHNT, CDR2 YYREEE (reference sequence). This CDR3 is built from 16 residues. DNA of the CDR3: TGTGCCAGCAGCACGCCTAGCGGGGGGAGGTCAGATACGCAGTATTTT. This encodes CASSTPSGGRSDTQYF.

This chain uses TRBV4-1 with TRBJ2-1; the D gene is possibly TRBD2 (6 bases). This CDR3 region has 13 residues. In germline, CDR1 is MGHRA, CDR2 YSYEKL. V was shortened by 4 bases and J by 12 bases, with 16 bases between the two germline ends. Here the CDR3 reads CASSPLGGGRQFF. In nucleotides, the CDR3 is TGCGCCAGCAGCCCCTTAGGTGGGGGGAGGCAGTTCTTC.

The V gene is TRBV19, the J gene TRBJ1-1; 7 bases align to TRBD1. Per germline, CDR1 LNHDA and CDR2 SQIVND (reference sequence). This CDR3 comprises 14 residues. J was trimmed by 4 bases and V by 6 bases; bases with no gene match: 8. CDR3 sequence: CASRYQGEGTEAFF. CDR3 nucleotide sequence: TGTGCCAGTAGATATCAGGGGGAGGGCACTGAAGCTTTCTTT.

The chain recombines TRBV19 with TRBJ2-4, with D possibly matching TRBD1 (6 bases). V lost 0 bases and J lost 2, with 8 bases in between. CDR3 length: 15 residues. The germline gives CDR1 LNHDA, CDR2 SQIVND (reference sequence). The CDR3 region is CASSIDRGSKNIQYF. The CDR3 DNA reads as TGTGCCAGTAGTATAGATAGGGGGTCCAAAAACATTCAGTACTTC.

The chain combines TRBV7-3 with TRBJ2-3; 12 bases map to TRBD2. Losses at the gene ends were 1 base for V and 5 bases for J; bases not matched to a gene: 7. Germline CDR1 and CDR2: SGHTA and FQGTGA. The CDR3 spans 17 residues. CDR3 coding DNA: TGTGCCAGCAGCTTAAGTGCTAGCGGGGGGGCAGGAGATACGCAGTATTTT. The encoded protein is CASSLSASGGAGDTQYF.

The chain employs TRBV10-3 and TRBJ2-7; unclear D gene. This CDR3 comprises 12 residues. V was cut by 10 bases and J by 1 base, with 11 bases left in between. Germline assignment: CDR1 ENHRY and CDR2 SYGVKD. The CDR3 is CATAQQSYEQYF. The CDR3 region has the DNA TGTGCCACCGCCCAACAGTCCTACGAGCAGTACTTC.

The gene calls are TRBV5-4 and TRBJ2-3, with D unresolved. Per germline, CDR1 SGHNT and CDR2 YYREEE (reference sequence). The CDR3 spans 13 residues. The V and J ends lost 1 base and 2 bases respectively, with 5 bases between them. The CDR3 region has the DNA TGTGCCAGCAGCTTGTTTCACACAGATACGCAGTATTTT. This sequence encodes CASSLFHTDTQYF.

V gene TRBV5-1 combines with J gene TRBJ2-2, with D unresolved. The germline CDR1 and CDR2 sequences are SGHRS and YFSETQ. The CDR3 totals 13 residues. Between the trimmed V and J ends, which lost 5 bases and 1 base, there was a span of 6 bases. The CDR3 loop reads CASRDENTGELFF. CDR3 nucleotide sequence: TGCGCCAGCAGGGACGAGAACACCGGGGAGCTGTTTTTT.

This chain uses TRBV5-1 with TRBJ2-1, with 7 nucleotides matching TRBD1. CDR3 size: 15 residues. The ends lost 0 bases at V and 4 bases at J; junction bases unmatched: 4. Germline V CDR1 and CDR2: SGHRS, YFSETQ. CDR3 loop: CASSLVQGIYNEQFF. CDR3 nucleotides: TGCGCCAGCAGCTTGGTACAGGGGATTTACAATGAGCAGTTCTTC.

CDR3 sequence (DNA): TGCGCCAGCAGCTTGGTAGACAGGAGCACCGGGGAGCTGTTTTTT. As protein: CASSLVDRSTGELFF. The chain combines TRBV5-1 with TRBJ2-2; D is possibly TRBD1 (6 bases). The V gene lost 0 bases and the J gene lost 4 bases, with 10 bases spanning the gap. CDR1 and CDR2 (germline): SGHRS, YFSETQ. The CDR3 totals 15 residues.

The chain links TRBV15 to TRBJ2-7; no clear D. Germline V gene sequence: CDR1 LNHNV, CDR2 YYDKDF (reference sequence). The V end lost 1 base, the J end lost 3 bases, and 7 bases lay between the germline ends. The CDR3 runs 13 residues. The CDR3 loop is CATSRGRSYEQYF. The CDR3 DNA reads TGTGCCACCAGCAGAGGACGGAGCTACGAGCAGTACTTC. The whole variable domain, filled in from reference TRBV15 and TRBJ2-7, reads DAMVIQNPRYQVTQFGKPVTLSCSQTLNHNVMYWYQQKSSQAPKLLFHYYDKDFNNEADTPDNFQSRRPNTSFCFLDIRSPGLGDTAMYLCATSRGRSYEQYFGPGTRLTVT.

The chain employs TRBV14 and TRBJ2-3; 12 nucleotides align to TRBD1. The CDR3 extends over 18 amino acids. V dropped 4 bases and J dropped 1; count of bases not matched to a gene: 9. Germline lookup yields CDR1 SGHDN and CDR2 FVKESK. Written as DNA, the CDR3 is TGTGCCAGCAGCCTCACCCGGGACAGGGGGCGAGGCACAGATACGCAGTATTTT. Translated: CASSLTRDRGRGTDTQYF.

V usage is TRBV5-8 and J usage is TRBJ2-4; TRBD1 is a possible D gene (5 bases). This CDR3 is built from 17 residues. Germline lookup yields CDR1 SGHTS and CDR2 YDEGEE. V was shortened by 3 bases and J by 9 bases, with 25 bases between the two germline ends. The CDR3 DNA sequence: TGTGCCAGCAGCTCCCGCGGAACCCTCGTCTTAGGGGCCATTCAGTACTTC. As protein: CASSSRGTLVLGAIQYF. Complete variable domain (other parts from reference TRBV5-8 and TRBJ2-4): EAGVTQSPTHLIKTRGQQATLRCSPISGHTSVYWYQQALGLGLQFLLWYDEGEERNRGNFPPRFSGRQFPNYSSELNVNALELEDSALYLCASSSRGTLVLGAIQYFGAGTRLSVL.

The rearrangement links TRBV5-5 to TRBJ1-2, with D possibly TRBD1 on 5 matching bases. Germline assignment: CDR1 SGHKS and CDR2 YYEKEE (reference sequence). The CDR3 contains 14 residues. V lost 1 base and J lost 7, with 14 bases in between. The CDR3 sequence is CASSLIGGEGGYTF. The CDR3 DNA is TGTGCCAGCAGCTTGATAGGAGGGGAAGGTGGCTACACCTTC.

The V call is TRBV28, the J call TRBJ2-7; tentatively, D is TRBD1 or TRBD2 (5 bases each). This CDR3 spans 13 amino acids. CDR1 is MDHEN and CDR2 is SYDVKM in the germline V gene. Deletions cut 8 bases from V and 2 bases from J, with 13 bases between. This chain's CDR3 is CASGGIATYEQYF. CDR3 bases: TGTGCCAGCGGGGGAATAGCCACCTACGAGCAGTACTTC.

The chain combines TRBV5-6 with TRBJ1-2; no definite D call. There are 13 residues in the CDR3. Germline V CDR1 and CDR2: SGHDT, YYEEEE. The V and J ends lost 0 bases and 5 bases respectively, with 8 bases between them. The CDR3 nucleotides are TGTGCCAGCAGCTTGGGGGTAGATTATGGCTACACCTTC. Its translation: CASSLGVDYGYTF.

The rearrangement joins TRBV21-1 to TRBJ1-1. TRBV21-1 is listed as a pseudogene. CDR3 length: 14 amino acids. In DNA, the CDR3 is TGTGCCAGCAGCAAACCCGGAGGGGCGGAGGAAGCTTTCTTT. Translated: CASSKPGGAEEAFF.

The rearrangement joins TRBV18 to TRBJ2-7; unclear D gene. Per germline, CDR1 KGHSH and CDR2 LQKENI. V lost 2 bases to trimming and J lost 3 bases, with 11 bases between them. CDR3 length: 14 amino acids. The CDR3 loop reads CASSPGQDFYEQYF. In nucleotides, the CDR3 is TGTGCCAGCTCACCAGGGCAGGATTTCTACGAGCAGTACTTC.

The V call is TRBV5-1, the J call TRBJ1-4, with 7 bases lining up with TRBD1. CDR3 length: 15 residues. Germline trimming cut 0 bases from V and 6 bases from J; bases unmatched to any gene: 5. The germline gives CDR1 SGHRS, CDR2 YFSETQ. The CDR3 DNA is TGCGCCAGCAGCTTGGTGGTAGGGGGCGATGAAAAACTGTTTTTT. Translating gives CASSLVVGGDEKLFF. Full variable domain (remainder filled in from reference TRBV5-1 and TRBJ1-4): KAGVTQTPRYLIKTRGQQVTLSCSPISGHRSVSWYQQTPGQGLQFLFEYFSETQRNKGNFPGRFSGRQFSNSRSEMNVSTLELGDSALYLCASSLVVGGDEKLFFGSGTQLSVL.

The CDR3 loop reads CAISAGQGTDTQYF. The CDR3 DNA reads as TGTGCCATCAGTGCCGGACAGGGGACAGATACGCAGTATTTT. This chain connects TRBV10-3 to TRBJ2-3; 9 bases match TRBD1. V lost 4 bases and J lost 3; bases outside the gene matches: 2. Germline CDR1 ENHRY, CDR2 SYGVKD. The CDR3 extends over 14 amino acids.

This CDR3 reads CASSQEYGLAVTDTQYF. The CDR3 region has the DNA TGCGCCAGCAGCCAAGAGTACGGCCTAGCGGTCACAGATACGCAGTATTTT. The V and J genes are TRBV4-1 and TRBJ2-3; TRBD2 aligns across 7 bases. Germline CDR1 reads MGHRA; CDR2 reads YSYEKL. The CDR3 is made up of 17 amino acids. V gave up 0 bases and J gave up 2 bases; unmatched junction bases: 8.